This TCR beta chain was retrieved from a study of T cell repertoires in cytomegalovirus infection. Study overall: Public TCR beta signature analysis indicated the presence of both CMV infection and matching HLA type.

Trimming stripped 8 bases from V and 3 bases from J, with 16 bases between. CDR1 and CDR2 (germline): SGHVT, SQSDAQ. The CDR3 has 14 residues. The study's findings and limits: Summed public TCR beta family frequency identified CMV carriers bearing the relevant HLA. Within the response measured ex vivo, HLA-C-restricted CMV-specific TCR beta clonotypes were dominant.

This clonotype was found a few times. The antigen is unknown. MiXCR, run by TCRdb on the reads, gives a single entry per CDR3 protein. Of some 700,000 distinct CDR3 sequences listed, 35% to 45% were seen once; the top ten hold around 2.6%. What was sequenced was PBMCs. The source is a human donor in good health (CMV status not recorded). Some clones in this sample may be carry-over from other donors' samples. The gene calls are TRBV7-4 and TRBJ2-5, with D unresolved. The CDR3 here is CASLPESREETQYF. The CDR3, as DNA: TGTGCCAGCCTCCCGGAGAGCCGGGAAGAGACCCAGTACTTC.